Shown below are 28 T cell receptor beta chains from a single sample sequenced in a study of neurological immune-mediated disorders. From the 5' RACE reads, TCRdb called clonotypes with MiXCR, one entry per CDR3 protein. The sample lists approximately 86,000 distinct CDR3 sequences, 2% to 3% occurring once. The sample was PBMCs. The receptors here all came from a woman aged 25 to 39 with multiple sclerosis.

This clonotype was detected ten times or more. The V call is TRBV28, the J call TRBJ2-1; 12 nucleotides line up with TRBD2. Looked up from germline, CDR1 is MDHEN and CDR2 is SYDVKM. The V gene end was trimmed by 5 bases and the J gene end by 5 bases; junction bases not matched to a gene: 7. The CDR3 has 16 residues. The CDR3 loop is CASSLPGLAGHNEQFF. The CDR3 bases are TGTGCCAGCAGTCTCCCGGGACTAGCGGGCCACAATGAGCAGTTCTTC.

This clonotype has a count of ten or more. V is TRBV7-9 and J is TRBJ2-3; 8 bases line up with TRBD2. The CDR3 loop spans 17 amino acids. After removal of 7 bases from V and 3 bases from J, the junction contained 15 bases not matched to a gene. The germline V gene encodes CDR1 SEHNR and CDR2 FQNEAQ (reference sequence). The CDR3 reads CASIHPGGLVETDTQYF. In DNA, the CDR3 is TGTGCCAGCATCCACCCGGGGGGGTTGGTGGAGACAGATACGCAGTATTTT.

The CDR3, as DNA: TGCAGTGCTCTGGGTACCCGGCGCTTCTACAATGAGCAGTTCTTC. Its protein product is CSALGTRRFYNEQFF. The chain recombines TRBV20-1 with TRBJ2-1, with unresolved D. CDR1 is DFQATT, CDR2 SNEGSKA, per germline (reference sequence). This CDR3 is built from 15 residues. The ends were cut back, 5 bases at V and 3 bases at J, with 17 bases in the middle.

This clonotype was seen ten or more times. V usage is TRBV4-2 and J usage is TRBJ2-2; possibly TRBD2 for D (6 bases). The CDR3 runs 18 residues. The germline V and J ends were trimmed by 0 bases and 4 bases, with 18 bases remaining between them. Germline CDR1 is LGHNA and CDR2 is YNFKEQ. CDR3 coding DNA: TGTGCCAGCAGCCAAGATTTAGTAGCGGCAAGGGGCACCGGGGAGCTGTTTTTT. Amino acids: CASSQDLVAARGTGELFF.

In its sample, this clonotype was seen a few times. The chain carries TRBV2 and TRBJ2-3; 9 nucleotides align to TRBD1. The CDR3 has 15 amino acids. After removal of 6 bases from V and 4 bases from J, the junction contained 8 bases not matched to a gene. Germline V lookup: CDR1 SNHLY, CDR2 FYNNEI. The CDR3 is CASRTRTGAADTQYF. As DNA, the CDR3 is TGTGCCAGCAGGACCCGGACAGGGGCGGCAGATACGCAGTATTTT.

This clonotype was seen repeatedly, ten times or more. This chain joins TRBV20-1 and TRBJ2-3; 12 bases align to TRBD2. The trim removed 5 bases at V and 5 bases at J, leaving 8 bases unmatched. The CDR3 spans 15 residues. Germline assignment: CDR1 DFQATT and CDR2 SNEGSKA (reference sequence). The CDR3 reads CSARKTSGRKDTQYF. CDR3 coding DNA: TGCAGTGCTCGGAAGACTAGCGGGAGAAAAGATACGCAGTATTTT.

In this sample, this clonotype turned up many times. J is TRBJ2-7 and V is TRBV27; 8 bases match TRBD2. The CDR3 consists of 16 residues. Germline V gene sequence: CDR1 MNHEY, CDR2 SMNVEV (reference sequence). Trimming took 6 bases from V and 6 from J; bases not matched to a gene: 16. CDR3 sequence (DNA): TGTGCCAGCAGCCGCGGGGCGGGAGGCTGTAGCGGCGAGCAGTACTTC. Translated, it gives CASSRGAGGCSGEQYF.

This clonotype came up many times. The genes are TRBV7-9 and TRBJ1-6; D call uncertain. Per the germline V gene, CDR1 is SEHNR and CDR2 is FQNEAQ (reference sequence). There are 13 residues in the CDR3. The ends were cut back, 3 bases at V and 7 bases at J, with 7 bases in the middle. The CDR3 DNA reads TGTGCCAGCAGCTTTGAACCCAATTCACCCCTCCACTTT. Translated, it gives CASSFEPNSPLHF.

This clonotype was seen at least ten times. The chain uses TRBV19 and TRBJ1-4; perhaps TRBD1 as D (6 bases). Germline loops: CDR1 LNHDA, CDR2 SQIVND (reference sequence). The CDR3 runs to 13 residues. V was pared by 5 bases and J by 6 bases, with 10 bases between. This CDR3 reads CASSPDSYEKLFF. The CDR3 DNA follows: TGTGCCAGTAGTCCGGACAGTTATGAAAAACTGTTTTTT. The full variable domain, completed using reference TRBV19 and TRBJ1-4, is DGGITQSPKYLFRKEGQNVTLSCEQNLNHDAMYWYRQDPGQGLRLIYYSQIVNDFQKGDIAEGYSVSREKKESFPLTVTSAQKNPTAFYLCASSPDSYEKLFFGSGTQLSVL.

The sample holds many counts of this clonotype. This chain uses TRBV7-9 with TRBJ2-5; D gene unclear. The V end was cut by 4 bases, the J end by 5 bases, with 14 bases between. CDR1 is SEHNR and CDR2 is FQNEAQ in the germline V gene (reference sequence). This CDR3 spans 14 amino acids. The CDR3 nucleotides read TGTGCCAGCAGCTACCTGGTGGAGCAGGAGACCCAGTACTTC. It encodes CASSYLVEQETQYF.

The V call is TRBV5-4, the J call TRBJ2-4; D unclear. V was trimmed by 0 bases and J by 7 bases, leaving 11 bases between them. The CDR3 covers 14 residues. Germline V gives CDR1 SGHNT, CDR2 YYREEE (reference sequence). The CDR3 region has the DNA TGTGCCAGCAGCTTGGGGCAGGCTGACAACATTCAGTACTTC. Protein product: CASSLGQADNIQYF.

This clonotype was seen repeatedly, ten times or more. The chain uses TRBV18 and TRBJ1-1; D unresolved. The germline V and J ends were trimmed by 8 bases and 1 base, with 11 bases remaining between them. CDR1 KGHSH and CDR2 LQKENI come from the germline V gene. This CDR3 contains 13 residues. The CDR3 region has the DNA TGTGCCAGCGCAATAAAAGAGAACACTGAAGCTTTCTTT. It yields the protein CASAIKENTEAFF.

This clonotype was observed many times. V usage is TRBV20-1 and J usage is TRBJ1-5; D may be TRBD1 (6 bases). Germline CDR1 and CDR2: DFQATT and SNEGSKA (reference sequence). The CDR3 is 14 amino acids. Trimming pared 2 bases from V and 9 bases from J, leaving 17 bases between. CDR3 sequence (DNA): TGCAGTGCTAGACAGGGGCAGGCGATCGCGCCCCAGCATTTT. Residues: CSARQGQAIAPQHF.

Only a few counts were recorded for this clonotype. This clone may be a read error of a much larger clone one base away. V and J are TRBV7-2 and TRBJ2-5, with D tentatively TRBD1 (6 bases). The CDR3 sequence is 14 residues long. V dropped 5 bases and J dropped 2 bases, with 12 bases sitting between them. The germline gives CDR1 SGHTA, CDR2 FQGNSA. This CDR3 is CASSLAGEQETQYF. The CDR3 DNA reads TGTGCCAGCAGCCTCGCAGGGGAACAAGAGACCCAGTACTTC.

As regards this clonotype: This may be a read error: a much more frequent sequence differs by one nucleotide. J is TRBJ1-5 and V is TRBV28; D gene uncertain. Germline V lookup: CDR1 MDHEN, CDR2 SYDVKM. The CDR3 covers 13 residues. The CDR3 sequence: CASRAGKNQHQHF. CDR3 DNA: TGTGCCAGCAGGGCAGGAAAGAATCAGCACCAGCATTTT.

This clonotype was seen at least ten times. The V call is TRBV7-9, the J call TRBJ1-5; a possible D gene is TRBD1 (6 bases). The germline V and J ends were trimmed by 5 bases and 6 bases, with 14 bases remaining between them. The CDR3 is made up of 14 amino acids. Germline V gene data show CDR1 as SEHNR and CDR2 as FQNEAQ (reference sequence). CDR3 sequence reads: CASSLGQGLQPQHF. CDR3 sequence (DNA): TGTGCCAGCAGCCTGGGGCAGGGGCTTCAGCCCCAGCATTTT.

This clonotype was recorded many times. V usage is TRBV4-3 and J usage is TRBJ2-5; tentatively, D is TRBD2 (6 bases). Trimming shortened V by 4 bases and J by 5 bases, and 14 bases separated the two germline ends. There are 14 residues in the CDR3. Germline V gives CDR1 LGHNA, CDR2 YSLEER. The CDR3 here is CASSPGGSGETQYF. CDR3 nucleotide sequence: TGCGCCAGCAGCCCCGGAGGGTCCGGGGAGACCCAGTACTTC.

This clonotype appeared many times. The chain recombines TRBV20-1 with TRBJ2-7; the match to TRBD2 covers 11 bases. This CDR3 has 14 residues. J gave up 2 bases and V 3 bases, and 3 bases lay outside the gene matches. CDR1 is DFQATT, CDR2 SNEGSKA, per germline (reference sequence). CDR3 sequence: CSARTSGKTYEQYF. CDR3 nucleotides: TGCAGTGCTAGGACTAGCGGGAAGACCTACGAGCAGTACTTC.

This clonotype was counted ten times or more. The genes are TRBV12-3 or TRBV12-4 and TRBJ2-7, with TRBD2 matching 13 bases. V was pared by 5 bases and J by 6 bases, with 7 bases of the junction left unmatched. The CDR3 runs 15 residues. The CDR3 protein is CASSPRTSGSLEQYF. Written as DNA, the CDR3 is TGTGCCAGCAGTCCTCGGACTAGCGGGAGCCTCGAGCAGTACTTC.

This clonotype has a count of ten or more. The chain carries TRBV5-1 and TRBJ2-1; 10 bases line up with TRBD1. The CDR3 has 14 residues. Losses at the gene ends were 3 bases for V and 7 bases for J; bases not matched to a gene: 4. CDR1 and CDR2 from the germline V gene are SGHRS and YFSETQ. Here the CDR3 reads CASSWGTGVNEQFF. The CDR3 DNA follows: TGCGCCAGCAGCTGGGGGACAGGGGTTAATGAGCAGTTCTTC. The variable domain in full, completed from reference TRBV5-1 and TRBJ2-1, reads KAGVTQTPRYLIKTRGQQVTLSCSPISGHRSVSWYQQTPGQGLQFLFEYFSETQRNKGNFPGRFSGRQFSNSRSEMNVSTLELGDSALYLCASSWGTGVNEQFFGPGTRLTVL.

The V and J genes are TRBV19 and TRBJ1-6; unclear D gene. CDR1 is LNHDA, CDR2 SQIVND, per germline (reference sequence). The length of the CDR3 is 14 residues. V dropped 7 bases and J dropped 6 bases, with 13 bases sitting between them. The CDR3 region is CASTKGYINSPLHF. As DNA, the CDR3 is TGTGCCAGTACCAAAGGGTACATTAATTCACCCCTCCACTTT.

This clonotype has a count of ten or more. The V and J genes are TRBV5-5 and TRBJ1-2, with 7 nucleotides matching TRBD1. The CDR3 totals 18 residues. J lost 6 bases, V lost 2 bases, and 19 bases had no gene match. Looked up from germline, CDR1 is SGHKS and CDR2 is YYEKEE (reference sequence). CDR3 sequence reads: CASSFGRSLMTGKNGYTF. The CDR3 DNA sequence: TGTGCCAGCAGCTTTGGCCGTTCCCTCATGACAGGGAAGAATGGCTACACCTTC. Combining the CDR3 with reference TRBV5-5 and TRBJ1-2 gives the whole variable domain DAGVTQSPTHLIKTRGQQVTLRCSPISGHKSVSWYQQVLGQGPQFIFQYYEKEERGRGNFPDRFSARQFPNYSSELNVNALLLGDSALYLCASSFGRSLMTGKNGYTFGSGTRLTVV.

This clonotype has a count of ten or more. This chain uses TRBV30 with TRBJ2-5; 9 positions agree with TRBD1. From germline, CDR1 is GTSNPN and CDR2 SVGIG (reference sequence). The junction had 13 bases not matched to a gene; V was cut back by 2 bases and J by 9 bases. The CDR3 contains 15 residues. The chain's CDR3 is CAWSMGGRDREPQYF. In DNA form, the CDR3 reads TGTGCCTGGAGTATGGGAGGCCGGGACAGGGAACCCCAGTACTTC. Filled out from reference TRBV30 and TRBJ2-5, the complete variable domain reads SQTIHQWPATLVQPVGSPLSLECTVEGTSNPNLYWYRQAAGRGLQLLFYSVGIGQISSEVPQNLSASRPQDRQFILSSKKLLLSDSGFYLCAWSMGGRDREPQYFGPGTRLLVL.

This clonotype was detected many times. As DNA, the CDR3 is TGTGCCTGGAGTTACGGGACAGCCCCGAATCAGCCCCAGCATTTT. This sequence encodes CAWSYGTAPNQPQHF. This chain uses TRBV30 with TRBJ1-5, with 7 bases aligning to TRBD1. CDR3 length: 15 amino acids. Unmatched junction bases numbered 8, after V lost 2 bases and J lost 4 bases. In germline, CDR1 is GTSNPN, CDR2 SVGIG (reference sequence).

This clonotype was found many times. This sequence joins TRBV7-9 and TRBJ2-1, with 14 nucleotides matching TRBD2. J lost 10 bases, V lost 5 bases, and 7 bases had no gene match. This CDR3 comprises 15 residues. CDR1 and CDR2 from the germline V gene are SEHNR and FQNEAQ (reference sequence). The CDR3 sequence is CASSATSGRAREQFF. The DNA for the CDR3 is TGTGCCAGCAGCGCGACTAGCGGGAGGGCCCGGGAGCAGTTCTTC.

This clonotype showed up many times. This chain links TRBV6-6 with TRBJ1-1; no clear D. Trimming pared 3 bases from V and 1 base from J, leaving 6 bases between. Germline lookup yields CDR1 MNHNY and CDR2 SVGAGI (reference sequence). The CDR3 extends over 13 amino acids. The CDR3 DNA sequence: TGTGCCAGCAGTTATCTACCGAACACTGAAGCTTTCTTT. This gives the protein CASSYLPNTEAFF.

This clonotype was counted ten times or more. The chain links TRBV7-9 to TRBJ1-1, with a weak D call TRBD1 (5 bases). The length of the CDR3 is 12 residues. CDR1 and CDR2 from the germline V gene are SEHNR and FQNEAQ (reference sequence). V dropped 6 bases and J dropped 5 bases, with 10 bases sitting between them. The CDR3 sequence: CASSRGGTEAFF. CDR3 nucleotides: TGTGCCAGCAGTCGGGGGGGTACTGAAGCTTTCTTT. The entire variable domain, with the rest obtained from reference TRBV7-9 and TRBJ1-1, is as follows: DTGVSQNPRHKITKRGQNVTFRCDPISEHNRLYWYRQTLGQGPEFLTYFQNEAQLEKSRLLSDRFSAERPKGSFSTLEIQRTEQGDSAMYLCASSRGGTEAFFGQGTRLTVV.

This clonotype has a count of ten or more. This chain connects TRBV5-1 to TRBJ2-1, with 11 bases fitting TRBD1. The CDR3 length is 15 residues. The germline CDR1 and CDR2 sequences are SGHRS and YFSETQ. The ends lost 4 bases at V and 7 bases at J; junction bases unmatched: 7. CDR3 nucleotides: TGCGCCAGCAGCCCGGGACAGGGGGAACGGAATGAGCAGTTCTTC. Translation: CASSPGQGERNEQFF.